The 9 T cell receptor beta chains listed next were all sequenced from one sample in a study of Ad26.COV2.S vaccination and SARS-CoV-2 variants. Treatment: 15 to 20 received Ad26.COV2.S at low or high dose, single or two shots; 5 received placebo; per-sample allocation not given. After the first vaccine or placebo injection, samples were drawn on day 63. The repertoire was sequenced with immunoSEQ multiplex PCR; TCRdb's copy has only in-frame clones and lacks some. The data show about 400,000 clones, about 88% seen once. Here the sequenced sample was peripheral blood, taken in a trial of Ad26.COV2.S vaccine versus placebo. These TCRs come from a person between 18 and 59 years old who received the Ad26.COV2.S COVID-19 vaccine or a placebo.

The chain couples TRBV20-1 to TRBJ2-7, with TRBD1 matching over 7 bases. The germline V gene encodes CDR1 DFQATT and CDR2 SNEGSKA (reference sequence). The ends lost 3 bases at V and 2 bases at J; junction bases unmatched: 7. The CDR3 loop spans 14 amino acids. CDR3 sequence (DNA): TGCAGTGCTAGTCTGTCCGGGACAGCCTACGAGCAGTACTTC. It specifies CSASLSGTAYEQYF.

This sequence joins TRBV7-8 and TRBJ2-7, with 9 bases identical to TRBD1. This CDR3 comprises 16 residues. Germline assignment: CDR1 SGHVS and CDR2 FQNEAQ. Unmatched junction bases numbered 5, after V lost 0 bases and J lost 2 bases. Here the CDR3 DNA reads TGTGCCAGCAGCTTAGCGAATAGGACAGGGGCCTACGAGCAGTACTTC. Translated, it gives CASSLANRTGAYEQYF.

The table lists this clone with a count of one. The chain employs TRBV29-1 and TRBJ2-3; 9 nucleotides match TRBD2. The CDR3 is 15 amino acids. Germline CDR1 and CDR2: SQVTM and ANQGSEA. Germline trimming cut 5 bases from V and 6 bases from J; bases unmatched to any gene: 12. In nucleotides, the CDR3 is TGCAGCGTTCACTTGACTAGCGGCTTGATGGATACGCAGTATTTT. It is translated as CSVHLTSGLMDTQYF.

The rearrangement joins TRBV5-6 to TRBJ1-2; no clear D. The CDR3 is 16 amino acids. Germline CDR1 and CDR2: SGHDT and YYEEEE. V was pared by 4 bases and J by 5 bases, with 21 bases between. The CDR3 region is CASSEDRGLQGYGYTF. In DNA form, the CDR3 reads TGTGCCAGCAGCGAGGACCGCGGGCTACAAGGTTATGGCTACACCTTC.

This chain links TRBV7-3 with TRBJ2-7, with 12 bases lining up with TRBD2. V was pared by 3 bases and J by 0 bases, with 15 bases of the junction left unmatched. The CDR3 is made up of 20 amino acids. CDR1 is SGHTA, CDR2 FQGTGA, per germline. CDR3 sequence reads: CASSFKTWASGRVSSYEQYF. CDR3 nucleotides: TGTGCCAGCAGCTTTAAGACTTGGGCTAGCGGGAGGGTTAGCTCCTACGAGCAGTACTTC. The variable domain in full, completed from reference TRBV7-3 and TRBJ2-7, reads GAGVSQTPSNKVTEKGKYVELRCDPISGHTALYWYRQSLGQGPEFLIYFQGTGAADDSGLPNDRFFAVRPEGSVSTLKIQRTERGDSAVYLCASSFKTWASGRVSSYEQYFGPGTRLTVT.

J is TRBJ2-7 and V is TRBV10-3; TRBD1 is a possible D gene (6 bases). The V gene's germline CDR1 is ENHRY and CDR2 SYGVKD. V was clipped by 8 bases and J by 5 bases, with 13 bases between them. The CDR3 is 12 amino acids. The chain's CDR3 is CAIAAGVHEQYF. The CDR3 nucleotides read TGTGCCATCGCTGCAGGGGTCCACGAGCAGTACTTC.

The chain carries TRBV3-1 (or the pseudogene TRBV3-2) and TRBJ2-1, with 8 bases aligning to TRBD2. Germline V CDR1 and CDR2: LGHDT, YNNKEL (reference sequence). This CDR3 contains 14 residues. With V trimmed by 5 bases and J by 3 bases, 3 bases remained unmatched. CDR3 loop: CASSMAGGYNEQFF. DNA of the CDR3: TGTGCCAGCAGCATGGCGGGGGGCTACAATGAGCAGTTCTTC.

The V gene is TRBV6-5, the J gene TRBJ1-4, with 7 nucleotides matching TRBD1. Germline lookup yields CDR1 MNHEY and CDR2 SVGAGI. CDR3 length equals 13 residues. V lost 6 bases and J lost 7; bases outside the gene matches: 5. For the CDR3, the DNA is TGTGCCAGCAGGCCAGGGGGGGGTGAAAAACTGTTTTTT. This sequence encodes CASRPGGGEKLFF.

The rearrangement uses TRBV29-1 and TRBJ2-5; D perhaps matches TRBD1 (6 bases). The germline V gene encodes CDR1 SQVTM and CDR2 ANQGSEA. V was clipped by 0 bases and J by 6 bases, with 14 bases between them. The CDR3 has 14 amino acids. This CDR3 is CSVEEGRGRKTQYF. As DNA, the CDR3 is TGCAGCGTTGAAGAAGGCAGGGGCAGGAAGACCCAGTACTTC.